A selection of T cell receptor beta chains follows, all from one sample in a study of siplizumab effects on memory and regulatory T cells. Using immunoSEQ multiplex PCR, the repertoire was profiled, and TCRdb retains in-frame clones only, with some absent. The repertoire holds 50,000 or so clones, with more than 80% as singletons. The sample taken for sequencing was CD8+ T cells sorted from blood. The receptors were sampled from a human donor in good health. Both conserved end residues are part of each CDR3. The order of the fields is J gene, V gene, CDR3 protein.

J gene: TRBJ2-7
V gene: TRBV29-1
CDR3 protein: CSGRTRYYEQYF

J gene: TRBJ1-1
V gene: TRBV30
CDR3 protein: CAWRDRGTGNTEAFF

J gene: TRBJ2-1
V gene: TRBV7-6
CDR3 protein: CASSSSGLEGWNEQFF

J gene: TRBJ2-3
V gene: TRBV4-2
CDR3 protein: CASSQEMGGSATDTQYF

J gene: TRBJ1-4
V gene: TRBV7-9
CDR3 protein: CASSLFQPNEKLFF

J gene: TRBJ1-2
V gene: TRBV27
CDR3 protein: CASSFLGTVNYGYTF

J gene: TRBJ2-5
V gene: TRBV9
CDR3 protein: CASSVELEETQYF

J gene: TRBJ2-1
V gene: TRBV27
CDR3 protein: CASSLGGNEQFF

J gene: TRBJ2-2
V gene: TRBV29-1
CDR3 protein: CSVFLDRAPGELFF

J gene: TRBJ2-4
V gene: TRBV6-5
CDR3 protein: CASQGGSGNIQYF